This entry is about one TCR beta chain. No cognate antigen has been identified for it. No base-level quality is on record; no much larger clone is a single base apart. Ends trimmed: V by 6 bases, J by 5 bases; bases unmatched to a gene: 6. CDR1 MNHNY and CDR2 SVGAGI were looked up in the germline V gene (reference sequence). The CDR3 measures 13 amino acids from cysteine to phenylalanine. The sequence is cut down to CDR3 DNA, 39 bases in frame from base 1. This sample is part of a study of PD-1 and CTLA-4 blockade in melanoma (dated by TCRdb to about 2021). Regarding the study in general: In patients with melanoma, the researchers looked at the effects of CTLA-4 blockade versus PD-1 blockade on the CD8 T cell response that was melanoma-reactive.

Libraries were built with the immunoSEQ multiplex PCR assay. What TCRdb holds here is the immuneACCESS table cut down to in-frame rearrangements. Part of the clones is not present; checked against another copy, under half of the missing clones reflect an unresolved V gene, and the others are unexplained. The sample table holds around 12,000 clones, of which approximately 80% were seen once. The leading ten clones occupy about a third of the sample. This clonotype was sampled from a human donor with melanoma. The V and J segments used are TRBV6-6 and TRBJ2-5; TRBD1 matches 7 bases in the middle. Source: CD8+ T cells from peripheral blood, taken from a patient given anti-PD-1 treatment. The base sequence is TGTGCCAGCAGCCTGGGACAGAAGGAGACCCAGTACTTC. The resulting protein is CASSLGQKETQYF.